This T cell receptor (beta chain) was retrieved from a study of blood T cell repertoires in COVID-19 (dated by TCRdb to about 2020). About the investigation overall: The collaborator samples originated in the United States, Italy and Spain and spanned the acute and convalescent phases of COVID-19. The prospective study material was composed of cDNA or gDNA derived from T cells, B-cell-depleted T cells, or PBMCs. Deeply sampled blood TCRbeta repertoires from subjects exposed to, actively infected with, or recovered from COVID-19 were included in the dataset. A freely available public database, intended as a resource for researchers studying the immune response to SARS-CoV-2, is where the repertoires were released. The samples were drawn from two sources: the first 160 participants of the ongoing ImmuneRACE study, and 1,000 to 1,500 subjects contributed by 6 global collaborators. A de-identified subject ID, COVID-19 status, age in years and sex were almost always included in the sample metadata. Where available, HLA class I and class II types were obtained from metadata supplied by the sample provider rather than from assay-based typing. Results and caveats for the whole study, not just this receptor: The amount of clinical and demographic metadata varied by source and participant and was provided uncurated.

The immunoSEQ Assay, a bias-controlled multiplex PCR, was used to amplify TCRbeta CDR3 regions from genomic DNA. On the authors' methods: Within the assay, amplification of reference gene primers was used to estimate how many nucleated cells each sample contained. Sequence reads were collapsed and filtered to measure the absolute abundance of every unique TCRbeta CDR3 rearrangement. Productive Simpson clonality was computed per sample as the square root of Simpson's diversity index over productive rearrangements. TCRdb re-hosts the immuneACCESS table, in-frame sequences only. Its copies lack some clones; in the studies checked, an unresolved V gene accounts for under half of them, and the cause for the rest is not known. V and J calls and clone size follow that table, whereas D and trimming were derived from the DNA. This sample lists about 270,000 clones; 86% were detected once. 5.5% to 6% of the sample is in the top ten clones.

Here V drops 4 bases and J drops 6 bases, and the junction holds 12 bases not matched to any gene. As encoded in the germline V gene, CDR1 is SGHDT while CDR2 is YYEEEE. The CDR3 numbers 16 residues from cysteine through phenylalanine. The retained sequence is limited to the CDR3, 48 bases, with the frame set at the first base. To note about this clone: Its antigen specificity is not known. No base-level quality is on record; no much larger clone is a single base apart.

In Seattle, one collaborating source enrolled patients while the infection was active and tracked those patients longitudinally over the course of disease. The collaborating institutions used their own protocols to collect whole blood in K2EDTA tubes. Collaborator samples were shipped for TCRbeta analysis as frozen whole blood, isolated PBMCs, or DNA extracted from either sample type. The rearranged segments are TRBV5-6 and TRBJ2-3; 9 nucleotides in the junction match TRBD2. The clonotype comes from an elderly woman with COVID-19, enrolled during active disease. Source material: peripheral blood. The encoded CDR3 is CASSGGLAGPKDTQYF. The DNA sequence is given as TGTGCCAGCAGCGGCGGGCTAGCGGGGCCCAAGGATACGCAGTATTTT.